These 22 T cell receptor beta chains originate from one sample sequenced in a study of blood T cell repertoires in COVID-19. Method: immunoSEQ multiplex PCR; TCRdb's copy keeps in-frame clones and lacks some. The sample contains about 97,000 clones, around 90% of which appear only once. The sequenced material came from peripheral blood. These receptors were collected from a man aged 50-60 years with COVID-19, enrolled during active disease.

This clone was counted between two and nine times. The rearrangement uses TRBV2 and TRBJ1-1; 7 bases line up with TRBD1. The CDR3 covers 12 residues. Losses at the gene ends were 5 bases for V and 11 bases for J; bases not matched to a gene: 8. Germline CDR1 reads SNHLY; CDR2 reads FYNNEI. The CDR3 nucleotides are TGTGCCAGCAGTAACACAGGGGAAGGTGCTTTCTTT. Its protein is CASSNTGEGAFF. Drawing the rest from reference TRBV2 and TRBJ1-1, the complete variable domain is EPEVTQTPSHQVTQMGQEVILRCVPISNHLYFYWYRQILGQKVEFLVSFYNNEISEKSEIFDDQFSVERPDGSNFTLKIRSTKLEDSAMYFCASSNTGEGAFFGQGTRLTVV.

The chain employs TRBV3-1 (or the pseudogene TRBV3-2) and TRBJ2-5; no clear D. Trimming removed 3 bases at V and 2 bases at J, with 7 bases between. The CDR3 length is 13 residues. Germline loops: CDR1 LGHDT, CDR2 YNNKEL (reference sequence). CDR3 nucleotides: TGTGCCAGCAGCCAGTCCAGTCAAGAGACCCAGTACTTC. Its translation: CASSQSSQETQYF.

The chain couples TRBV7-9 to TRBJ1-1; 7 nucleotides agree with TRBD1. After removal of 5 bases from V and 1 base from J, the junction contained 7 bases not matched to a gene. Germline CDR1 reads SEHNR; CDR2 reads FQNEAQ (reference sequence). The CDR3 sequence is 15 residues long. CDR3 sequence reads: CASSGWDRSNTEAFF. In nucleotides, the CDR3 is TGTGCCAGCAGCGGTTGGGACAGATCGAACACTGAAGCTTTCTTT.

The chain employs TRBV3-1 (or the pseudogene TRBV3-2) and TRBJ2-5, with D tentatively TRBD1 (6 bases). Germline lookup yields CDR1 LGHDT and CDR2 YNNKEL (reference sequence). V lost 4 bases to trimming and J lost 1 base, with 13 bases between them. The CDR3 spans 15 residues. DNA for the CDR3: TGTGCCAGCAGCCTACAGGGTTTCCCCCAAGAGACCCAGTACTTC. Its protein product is CASSLQGFPQETQYF.

The CDR3 DNA is TGTGCCAGCAGTATAAAGGGGGATACGCAGTATTTT. Its translation is CASSIKGDTQYF. The chain is built from TRBV27 and TRBJ2-3, with D perhaps TRBD1 (5 bases). This CDR3 comprises 12 residues. V was shortened by 5 bases and J by 6 bases, with 9 bases between the two germline ends. Germline CDR1 MNHEY, CDR2 SMNVEV (reference sequence).

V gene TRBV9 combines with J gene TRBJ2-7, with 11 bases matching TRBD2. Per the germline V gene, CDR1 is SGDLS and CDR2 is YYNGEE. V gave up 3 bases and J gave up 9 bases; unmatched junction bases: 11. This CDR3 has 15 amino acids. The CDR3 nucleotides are TGTGCCAGCAGCGAAGGACTAGCGGGTACTCTGGGGCAGTACTTC. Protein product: CASSEGLAGTLGQYF.

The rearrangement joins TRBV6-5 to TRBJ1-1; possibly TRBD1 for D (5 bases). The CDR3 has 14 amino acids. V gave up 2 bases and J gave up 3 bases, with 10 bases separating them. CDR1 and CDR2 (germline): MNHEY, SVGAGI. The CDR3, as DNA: TGTGCCAGCAGTTACCAGGGTAGATACACTGAAGCTTTCTTT. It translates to CASSYQGRYTEAFF.

This CDR3 is CASSPAPGTGGTTDTQYF. In DNA form, the CDR3 reads TGCGCCAGCAGCCCGGCGCCCGGGACAGGGGGTACAACAGATACGCAGTATTTT. The rearrangement links TRBV4-1 to TRBJ2-3; the match to TRBD1 covers 11 bases. After removal of 4 bases from V and 3 bases from J, the junction contained 12 bases not matched to a gene. The CDR3 extends over 18 amino acids. Germline assignment: CDR1 MGHRA and CDR2 YSYEKL.

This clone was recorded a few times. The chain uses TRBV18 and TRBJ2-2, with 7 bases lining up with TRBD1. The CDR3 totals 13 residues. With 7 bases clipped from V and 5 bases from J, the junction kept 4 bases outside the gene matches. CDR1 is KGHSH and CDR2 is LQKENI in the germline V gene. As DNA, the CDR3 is TGTGCCAGCTTCAACAGGGGAACCGGGGAGCTGTTTTTT. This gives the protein CASFNRGTGELFF.

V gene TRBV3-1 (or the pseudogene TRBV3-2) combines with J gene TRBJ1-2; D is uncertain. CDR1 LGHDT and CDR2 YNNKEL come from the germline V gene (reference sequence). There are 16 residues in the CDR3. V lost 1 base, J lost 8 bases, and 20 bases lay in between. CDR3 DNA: TGTGCCAGCAGCCAAGCGACTTACTACGGGGTTGAAGGCTACACCTTC. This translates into CASSQATYYGVEGYTF.

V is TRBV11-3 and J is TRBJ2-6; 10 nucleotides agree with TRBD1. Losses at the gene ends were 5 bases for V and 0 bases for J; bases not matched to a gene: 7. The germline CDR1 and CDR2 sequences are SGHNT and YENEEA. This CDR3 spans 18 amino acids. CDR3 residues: CASSRSGTGDSGANVLTF. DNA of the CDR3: TGTGCCAGCAGCCGCAGTGGGACAGGGGACTCTGGGGCCAACGTCCTGACTTTC.

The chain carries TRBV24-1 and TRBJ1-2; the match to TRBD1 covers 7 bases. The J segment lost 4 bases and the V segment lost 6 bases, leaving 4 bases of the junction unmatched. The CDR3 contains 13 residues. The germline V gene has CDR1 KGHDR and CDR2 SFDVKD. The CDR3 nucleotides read TGTGCCACCAGTCGTGAGGGGGCCTATGGCTACACCTTC. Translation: CATSREGAYGYTF.

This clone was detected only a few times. In DNA form, the CDR3 reads TGCAGCGTAGCTAGCGGGGGAATCGACGAGCAGTACTTC. Amino acids: CSVASGGIDEQYF. The chain is built from TRBV29-1 and TRBJ2-7, with 10 bases matching TRBD2. The V and J ends lost 6 bases and 5 bases, in that order; junction bases with no gene match: 7. The CDR3 has 13 residues. Germline CDR1 and CDR2: SQVTM and ANQGSEA.

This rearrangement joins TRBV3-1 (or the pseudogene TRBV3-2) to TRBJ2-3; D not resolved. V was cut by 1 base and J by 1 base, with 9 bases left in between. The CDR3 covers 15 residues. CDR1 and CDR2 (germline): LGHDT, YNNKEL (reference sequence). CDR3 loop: CASSQGFLGTDTQYF. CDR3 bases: TGTGCCAGCAGCCAAGGTTTCCTCGGCACAGATACGCAGTATTTT.

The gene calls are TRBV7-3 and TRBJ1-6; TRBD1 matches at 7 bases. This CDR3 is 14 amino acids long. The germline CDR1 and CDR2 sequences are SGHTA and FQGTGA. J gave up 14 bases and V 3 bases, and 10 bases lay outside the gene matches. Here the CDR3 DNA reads TGTGCCAGCAGCTTGGGACAGTCGGTGGGGACCCTCCACTTT. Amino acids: CASSLGQSVGTLHF.

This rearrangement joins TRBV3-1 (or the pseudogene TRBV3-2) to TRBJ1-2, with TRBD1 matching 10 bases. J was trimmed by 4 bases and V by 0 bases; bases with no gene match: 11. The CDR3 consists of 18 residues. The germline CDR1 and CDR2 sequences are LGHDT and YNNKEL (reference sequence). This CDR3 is CASSQEGRGTGDSYGYTF. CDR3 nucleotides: TGTGCCAGCAGCCAAGAAGGTCGAGGGACAGGGGATAGCTATGGCTACACCTTC.

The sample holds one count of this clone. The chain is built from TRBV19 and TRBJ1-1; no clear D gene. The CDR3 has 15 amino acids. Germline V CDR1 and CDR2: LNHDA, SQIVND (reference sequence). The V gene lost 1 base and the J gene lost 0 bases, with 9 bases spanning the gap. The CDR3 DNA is TGTGCCAGTAGTATAGTAACAGCAATGAACACTGAAGCTTTCTTT. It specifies CASSIVTAMNTEAFF.

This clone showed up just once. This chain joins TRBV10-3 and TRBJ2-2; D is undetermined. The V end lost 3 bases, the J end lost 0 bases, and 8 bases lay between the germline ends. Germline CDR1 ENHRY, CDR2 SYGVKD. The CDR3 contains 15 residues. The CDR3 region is CAISESDSNTGELFF. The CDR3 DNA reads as TGTGCCATCAGTGAATCAGACTCGAACACCGGGGAGCTGTTTTTT.

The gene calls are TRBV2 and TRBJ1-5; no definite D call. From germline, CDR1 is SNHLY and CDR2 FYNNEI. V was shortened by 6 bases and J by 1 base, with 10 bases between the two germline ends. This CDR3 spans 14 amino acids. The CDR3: CASRELTSNQPQHF. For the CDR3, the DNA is TGTGCCAGCAGGGAACTGACAAGCAATCAGCCCCAGCATTTT.

The CDR3 loop reads CASSLGGHKNTEAFF. DNA for the CDR3: TGTGCCAGCAGTCTCGGCGGACATAAGAACACTGAAGCTTTCTTT. The chain links TRBV28 to TRBJ1-1, with D possibly being TRBD1 (5 bases). In germline, CDR1 is MDHEN, CDR2 SYDVKM. The CDR3 has 15 amino acids. Trimming pared 5 bases from V and 1 base from J, leaving 14 bases between.

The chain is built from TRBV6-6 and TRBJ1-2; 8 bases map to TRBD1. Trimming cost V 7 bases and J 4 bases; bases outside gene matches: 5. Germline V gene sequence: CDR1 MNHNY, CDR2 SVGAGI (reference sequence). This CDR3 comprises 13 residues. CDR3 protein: CASTNRGSYGYTF. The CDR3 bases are TGTGCCAGCACAAACAGGGGGAGCTATGGCTACACCTTC.

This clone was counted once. Here the CDR3 DNA reads TGTGCCAGCAGGGAGACGAACCGCAGTAAAAATTCACCCCTCCACTTT. As protein: CASRETNRSKNSPLHF. The chain is built from TRBV27 and TRBJ1-6; D uncertain. The CDR3 contains 16 residues. Germline V gene sequence: CDR1 MNHEY, CDR2 SMNVEV (reference sequence). Trimming pared 6 bases from V and 7 bases from J, leaving 19 bases between.